This T cell receptor (beta chain) was profiled in a study of blood T cell repertoires in COVID-19. Study-wide context: Italy, Spain and the United States were the sources of the convalescent and acute COVID-19 samples. PBMCs, B-cell-depleted T cells, or T cells were the source of the cDNA or gDNA that made up the material.

V lost 4 bases to trimming and J lost 5 bases; unmatched junction nucleotides: 7. In germline, CDR1 is SGHRS, CDR2 YFSETQ. The CDR3 runs to 15 residues. Authors' analysis steps: Reference gene primer amplification in the assay estimated nucleated cell counts. TCRdb's table, derived via immunoSEQ multiplex PCR, lists solely in-frame clones and lacks some. That table is the source of V, J and clone size, and D and trimming were worked out from the DNA. This table has about 150,000 clones, about 83% appearing once. The source material was peripheral blood. V and J are TRBV5-1 and TRBJ2-7; 12 bases fit TRBD1. The source is a human donor in a cohort sampled during active COVID-19. The CDR3 is CASSQTGTGGHEQYF. CDR3 nucleotide sequence: TGCGCCAGCAGCCAGACCGGGACAGGGGGCCACGAGCAGTACTTC.